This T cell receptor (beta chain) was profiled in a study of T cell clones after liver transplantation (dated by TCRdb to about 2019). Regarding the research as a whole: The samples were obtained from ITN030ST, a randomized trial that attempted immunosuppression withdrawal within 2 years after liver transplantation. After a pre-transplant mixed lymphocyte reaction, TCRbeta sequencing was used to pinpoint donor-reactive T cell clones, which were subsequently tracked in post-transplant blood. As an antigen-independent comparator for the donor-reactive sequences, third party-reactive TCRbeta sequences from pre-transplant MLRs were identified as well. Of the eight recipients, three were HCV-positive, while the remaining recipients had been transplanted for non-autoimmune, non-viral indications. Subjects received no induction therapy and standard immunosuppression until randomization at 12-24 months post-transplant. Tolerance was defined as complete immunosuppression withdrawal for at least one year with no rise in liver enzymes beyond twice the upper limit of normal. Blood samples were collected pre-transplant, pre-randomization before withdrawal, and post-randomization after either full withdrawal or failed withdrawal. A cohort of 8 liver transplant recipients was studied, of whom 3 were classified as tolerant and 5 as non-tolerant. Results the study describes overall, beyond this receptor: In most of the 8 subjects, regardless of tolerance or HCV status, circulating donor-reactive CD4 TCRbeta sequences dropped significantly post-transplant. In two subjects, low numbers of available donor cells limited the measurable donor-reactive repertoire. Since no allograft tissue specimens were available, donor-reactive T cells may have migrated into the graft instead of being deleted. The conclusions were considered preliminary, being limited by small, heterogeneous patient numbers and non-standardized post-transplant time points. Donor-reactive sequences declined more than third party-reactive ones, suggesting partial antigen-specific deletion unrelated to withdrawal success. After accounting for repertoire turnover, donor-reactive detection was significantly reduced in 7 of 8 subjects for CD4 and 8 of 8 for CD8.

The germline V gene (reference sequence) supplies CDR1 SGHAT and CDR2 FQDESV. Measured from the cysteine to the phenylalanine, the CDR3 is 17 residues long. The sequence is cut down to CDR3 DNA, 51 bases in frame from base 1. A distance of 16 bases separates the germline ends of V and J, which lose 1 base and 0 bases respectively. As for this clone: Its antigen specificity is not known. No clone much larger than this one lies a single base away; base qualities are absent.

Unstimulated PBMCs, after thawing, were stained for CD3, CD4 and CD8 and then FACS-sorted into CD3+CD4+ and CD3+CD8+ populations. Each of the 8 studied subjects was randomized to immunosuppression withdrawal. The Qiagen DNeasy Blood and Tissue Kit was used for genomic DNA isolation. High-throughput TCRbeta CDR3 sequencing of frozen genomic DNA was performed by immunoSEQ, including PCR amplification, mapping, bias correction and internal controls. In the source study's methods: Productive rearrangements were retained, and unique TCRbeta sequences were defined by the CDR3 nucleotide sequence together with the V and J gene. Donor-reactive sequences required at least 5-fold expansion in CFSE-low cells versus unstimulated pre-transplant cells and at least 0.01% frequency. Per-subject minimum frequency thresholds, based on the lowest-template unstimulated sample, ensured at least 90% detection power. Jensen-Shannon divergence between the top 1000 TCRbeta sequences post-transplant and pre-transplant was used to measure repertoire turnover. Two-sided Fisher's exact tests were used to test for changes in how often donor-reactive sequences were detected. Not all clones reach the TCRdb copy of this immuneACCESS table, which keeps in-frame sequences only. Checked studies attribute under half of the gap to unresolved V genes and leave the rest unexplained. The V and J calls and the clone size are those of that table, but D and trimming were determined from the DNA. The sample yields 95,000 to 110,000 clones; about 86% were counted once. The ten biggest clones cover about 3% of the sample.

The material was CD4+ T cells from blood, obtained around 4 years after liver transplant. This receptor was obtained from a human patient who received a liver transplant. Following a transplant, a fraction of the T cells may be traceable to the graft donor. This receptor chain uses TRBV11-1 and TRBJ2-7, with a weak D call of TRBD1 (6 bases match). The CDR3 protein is CASSLDRDTLSSYEQYF. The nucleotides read TGTGCCAGCAGCTTAGACCGGGACACCCTCAGCTCCTACGAGCAGTACTTC.